A selection of T cell receptor beta chains follows, all from one sample in a study of beta chain features in type 1 diabetes. This table comes from immunoSEQ multiplex PCR, and its TCRdb copy is limited to in-frame clones, with some not included. The sample includes some 22,000 clones, more than 60% of them seen just once. The specimen was Tregs from blood. These receptors originate from a middle-aged woman in good health. Each CDR3 is given with its conserved first and last residue. The order of the fields is V gene, D gene, J gene, clone size, CDR3 DNA, CDR3 protein. D genes are given only for firm matches. Size tells how often a clone was seen (once, few, many) or the class of an expanded clone, and some rows leave it out.

TRBV7-2,TRBD1,TRBJ1-2,-,TGTGCCAGCAGCCCACAGGGGAACTATGGCTACACCTTC,CASSPQGNYGYTF
TRBV18,TRBD1,TRBJ1-6,few,TGTGCCAGCTCCCCTCCGGGACAGGGTGGGTCCCCCCTCCACTTT,CASSPPGQGGSPLHF
TRBV28,TRBD1,TRBJ1-6,-,TGTGCCAGCGCTGCGGGACAGGGGAATTCACCCCTCCACTTT,CASAAGQGNSPLHF
TRBV5-6,TRBD1,TRBJ1-6,-,TGTGCCAGCAGCCAGGGACAGGGGGGTTCACCCCTCCACTTT,CASSQGQGGSPLHF
TRBV6-1,TRBD2,TRBJ2-1,once,TGTGCCAGCAGACGGGGGGTCTCCTACAATGAGCAGTTCTTC,CASRRGVSYNEQFF
TRBV29-1,-,TRBJ2-1,-,TGCAGCGTCCGACAGGTCAGGAATGAGCAGTTCTTC,CSVRQVRNEQFF
TRBV7-2,-,TRBJ2-7,-,TGTGCCAGCAGCTTTACAGTCTACGAGCAGTACTTC,CASSFTVYEQYF
TRBV6-1,TRBD2,TRBJ2-7,-,TGTGCCAGCAGTGAAGGGCTAGCGGGGGATCTCTCCTACGAGCAGTACTTC,CASSEGLAGDLSYEQYF
TRBV6-1,TRBD2,TRBJ2-3,-,TGTGCCAGCAGTGAGGTGACTAGCGGGGGGGCGGAAGATACGCAGTATTTT,CASSEVTSGGAEDTQYF
TRBV5-1,-,TRBJ1-6,-,TGCGCCAGCAGTAGGGGTATTGATTCACCCCTCCACTTT,CASSRGIDSPLHF
TRBV10-2,TRBD1,TRBJ1-1,few,TGCGCCAGCAGTTCACAGGGGGTAGCTGAAGCTTTCTTT,CASSSQGVAEAFF
TRBV27,TRBD2,TRBJ2-3,few,TGTGCCAGCATTGGTCTCTCTAGCGGGGGGGCGAGGAATACGCAGTATTTT,CASIGLSSGGARNTQYF
TRBV5-4,TRBD1,TRBJ2-7,few,TGTGCCAGCAGCGGAGGGACAGGCCCCTCCTACGAGCAGTACTTC,CASSGGTGPSYEQYF
TRBV7-8,TRBD1,TRBJ1-2,once,TGTGCCAGCAGCTTATATAGGACAGGCAGTACCTTAGCTAACTATGGCTACACCTTC,CASSLYRTGSTLANYGYTF
TRBV5-1,-,TRBJ1-6,-,TGCGCCAGCAGTCCTGCAGGGGTCACCTATAATTCACCCCTCCACTTT,CASSPAGVTYNSPLHF
TRBV7-2,TRBD2,TRBJ2-1,-,TGTGCCAGCAGCTTAGCGGCCGGGACTAGCGGGGGGCTCCCCAATGAGCAGTTCTTC,CASSLAAGTSGGLPNEQFF
TRBV5-1,-,TRBJ1-6,-,TGCGCCAGCAGCTTCGAGCCCGAGGGTTCACCCCTCCACTTT,CASSFEPEGSPLHF
TRBV5-1,TRBD1,TRBJ1-1,-,TGCGCCAGCAGCTCCCGAACAGGGGAGGCGACTGAAGCTTTCTTT,CASSSRTGEATEAFF
TRBV4-2,-,TRBJ2-7,few,TGTGCCAGCAGCCAAGATGGCCCCTCCTACGAGCAGTACTTC,CASSQDGPSYEQYF
TRBV19,-,TRBJ1-6,-,TGTGCCAGTAGTTGGGCAGCTTCACCCCTCCACTTT,CASSWAASPLHF
TRBV5-1,-,TRBJ2-7,-,TGCGCCAGCAGCTCCGTCCAGGCCTACGAGCAGTACTTC,CASSSVQAYEQYF
TRBV7-2,TRBD2,TRBJ2-3,-,TGTGCCAGCAGCTTAGCGTCTAGCGGGATAGATACGCAGTATTTT,CASSLASSGIDTQYF
TRBV6-5,TRBD1,TRBJ2-7,-,TGTGCCAGCAGTACTGGACAGGGGGCCTACGAGCAGTACTTC,CASSTGQGAYEQYF
TRBV9,TRBD2,TRBJ2-2,-,TGTGCCAGCAGCCCCCTGACTAGCGGGGGAGGGGGCACCGGGGAGCTGTTTTTT,CASSPLTSGGGGTGELFF
TRBV18,-,TRBJ1-1,-,TGTGCCAGCTCACAATCAGGGGTCTTGAACACTGAAGCTTTCTTT,CASSQSGVLNTEAFF
TRBV19,-,TRBJ2-1,-,TGTGCCAGTAGTAGGGCAGCCTACAATGAGCAGTTCTTC,CASSRAAYNEQFF
TRBV4-2,TRBD2,TRBJ2-3,-,TGTGCCAGCAGCCAAGACTGGGAGGGACTAGGGGGTTGGGATACGCAGTATTTT,CASSQDWEGLGGWDTQYF
TRBV5-4,TRBD1,TRBJ1-5,-,TGTGCCAGCAGCTTGGACCCCGGGACAGGAGGCGGGAGCAATCAGCCCCAGCATTTT,CASSLDPGTGGGSNQPQHF
TRBV9,-,TRBJ2-7,-,TGTGCCAGCAGCTCCGGTCTTCTCCACGAGCAGTACTTC,CASSSGLLHEQYF
TRBV6-4,TRBD1,TRBJ1-2,-,TGTGCCAGCAGTACCACGGGACAGGGGAGCTATGGCTACACCTTC,CASSTTGQGSYGYTF
TRBV9,TRBD2,TRBJ2-3,-,TGTGCCAGCAGCGTAGGGAACGCGGGGGGCTTTGCAGATACGCAGTATTTT,CASSVGNAGGFADTQYF
TRBV5-1,TRBD2,TRBJ2-1,-,TGCGCCAGCAGCGGTGGACTAGCGGGGGGGAGCTCCTACAATGAGCAGTTCTTC,CASSGGLAGGSSYNEQFF
TRBV20-1,TRBD1,TRBJ2-1,few,TGCAGTGCCGCACAGGGGAATGAGCAGTTCTTC,CSAAQGNEQFF